This paragraph reports one TCR beta chain. Its cognate antigen is unknown. Given a much more abundant clone one base away, this may be a read error. Time point given: newly diagnosed GD, antithyroid drugs for less than 3 months. PBMC-derived RNA was used for the TCR library. The authors built TCR beta libraries using iRepertoire HTBI primers and Arm-PCR of CDR3 regions. Each CDR3 protein is one row after TCRdb ran MiXCR on the multiplex PCR reads. The repertoire includes 350,000 to 550,000 distinct CDR3 sequences, about 15% of them detected once, and 23% sits in the top ten. Looked up from germline, CDR1 is MNHGY and CDR2 is SAAAGT. This CDR3 spans 17 amino acids. This entry is derived from a study of regulatory T cells in long-lasting Graves disease. Findings and limits, study-wide: Reduced TCR diversity was observed in persistent Graves' patients versus newly diagnosed patients.

Another study also made use of these data, one on T cells in Graves' hyperthyroidism and ophthalmopathy. From that study: A first-round RT-PCR of the TCR CDR3 used the HTBI primer set.

The TCR sequence derives from a woman aged 18-35 years with Graves disease. This material consisted of peripheral blood mononuclear cells (PBMCs), taken at new diagnosis, from a patient treated with antithyroid drugs. The V and J genes are TRBV6-8 and TRBJ2-1; the match to TRBD1 covers 10 bases. The CDR3 sequence: CTSSPTGTGDRDNEQFF. CDR3 in DNA: TGTACCAGCAGTCCTACCGGGACAGGGGACAGGGACAATGAGCAGTTCTTC.